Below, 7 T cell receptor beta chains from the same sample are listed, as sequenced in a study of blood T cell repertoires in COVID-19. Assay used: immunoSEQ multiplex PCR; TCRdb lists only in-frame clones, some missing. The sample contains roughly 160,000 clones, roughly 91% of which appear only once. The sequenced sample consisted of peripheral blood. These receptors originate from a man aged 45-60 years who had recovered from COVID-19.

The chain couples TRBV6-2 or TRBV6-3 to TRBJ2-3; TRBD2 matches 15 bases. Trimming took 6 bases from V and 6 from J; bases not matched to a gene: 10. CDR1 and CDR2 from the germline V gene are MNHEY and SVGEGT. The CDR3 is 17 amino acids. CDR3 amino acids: CASSPSGTSGRLDTQYF. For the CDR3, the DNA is TGTGCCAGCAGCCCTTCGGGGACTAGCGGGAGGTTGGATACGCAGTATTTT.

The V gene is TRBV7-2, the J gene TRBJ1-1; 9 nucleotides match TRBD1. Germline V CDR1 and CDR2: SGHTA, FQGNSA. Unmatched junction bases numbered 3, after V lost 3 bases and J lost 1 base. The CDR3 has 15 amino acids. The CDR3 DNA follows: TGTGCCAGCAGCTTTTACAGGGGGCCGAACACTGAAGCTTTCTTT. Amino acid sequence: CASSFYRGPNTEAFF.

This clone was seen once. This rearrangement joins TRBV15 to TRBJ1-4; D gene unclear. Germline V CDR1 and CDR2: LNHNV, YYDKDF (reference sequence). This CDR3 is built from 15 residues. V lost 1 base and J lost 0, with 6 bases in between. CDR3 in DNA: TGTGCCACCAGCAGAGGGCTAGCAACTAATGAAAAACTGTTTTTT. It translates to CATSRGLATNEKLFF.

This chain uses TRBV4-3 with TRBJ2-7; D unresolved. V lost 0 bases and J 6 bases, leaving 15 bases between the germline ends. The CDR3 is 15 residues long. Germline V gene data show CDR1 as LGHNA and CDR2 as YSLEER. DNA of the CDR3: TGCGCCAGCAGCCAAGACTCCGACTTCCGAGGCGAGCAGTACTTC. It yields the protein CASSQDSDFRGEQYF.

CDR3 protein: CASSPPDRLYNSPLHF. CDR3 DNA sequence: TGTGCCAGCAGCCCTCCGGACAGGCTATATAATTCACCCCTCCACTTT. The chain recombines TRBV28 with TRBJ1-6; 7 nucleotides line up with TRBD1. V lost 6 bases to trimming and J lost 4 bases; unmatched junction nucleotides: 9. Germline V gene data show CDR1 as MDHEN and CDR2 as SYDVKM. The CDR3 is made up of 16 amino acids.

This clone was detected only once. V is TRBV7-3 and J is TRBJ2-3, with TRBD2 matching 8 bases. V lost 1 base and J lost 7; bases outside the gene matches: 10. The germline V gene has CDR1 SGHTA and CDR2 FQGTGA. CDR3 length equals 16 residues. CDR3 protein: CASSLKATGGPHTQYF. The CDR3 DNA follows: TGTGCCAGCAGCTTAAAGGCGACGGGAGGGCCGCATACGCAGTATTTT.

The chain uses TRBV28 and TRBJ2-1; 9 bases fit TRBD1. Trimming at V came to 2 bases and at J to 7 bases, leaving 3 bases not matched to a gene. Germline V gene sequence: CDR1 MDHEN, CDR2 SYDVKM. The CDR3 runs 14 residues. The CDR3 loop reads CASSLGTGKNEQFF. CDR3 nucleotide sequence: TGTGCCAGCAGTTTAGGGACAGGGAAGAATGAGCAGTTCTTC.